This TCR beta chain was recovered during a study of neoadjuvant nivolumab and ipilimumab in lung cancer. The germline CDR1 and CDR2 sequences are LGHNA and YNFKEQ. The CDR3 is 12 amino acids. V lost 0 bases to trimming and J lost 8 bases, with 5 bases between them. Method: immunoSEQ multiplex PCR; TCRdb's copy keeps in-frame clones and lacks some. The sample holds fewer than 30,000 clones, about 70% seen once. This sequence was found in an adult with non-small cell lung cancer. The rearrangement links TRBV4-2 to TRBJ2-1; D unresolved. The sample was tumor tissue, taken after neoadjuvant nivolumab, alone or with ipilimumab, at or shortly before surgery. DNA of the CDR3: TGTGCCAGCAGCCAAGATCTTTATGAGCAGTTCTTC. Translating gives CASSQDLYEQFF.